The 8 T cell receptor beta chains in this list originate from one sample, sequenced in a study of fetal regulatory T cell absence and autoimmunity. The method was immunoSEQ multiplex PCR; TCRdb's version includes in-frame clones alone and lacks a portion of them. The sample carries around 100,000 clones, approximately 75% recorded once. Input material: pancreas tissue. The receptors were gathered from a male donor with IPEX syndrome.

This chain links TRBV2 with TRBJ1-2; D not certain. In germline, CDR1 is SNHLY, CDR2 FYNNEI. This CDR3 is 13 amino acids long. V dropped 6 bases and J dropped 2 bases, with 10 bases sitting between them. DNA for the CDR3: TGTGCCAGCAGCGTCGCGGCCAACTATGGCTACACCTTC. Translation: CASSVAANYGYTF.

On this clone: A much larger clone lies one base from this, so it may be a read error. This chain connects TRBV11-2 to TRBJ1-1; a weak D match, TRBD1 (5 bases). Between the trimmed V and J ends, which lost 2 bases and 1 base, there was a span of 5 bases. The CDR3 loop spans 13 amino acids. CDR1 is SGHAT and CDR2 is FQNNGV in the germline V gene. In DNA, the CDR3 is TGTGCCAGCAGCTTACAGGGGAACACTGAAGCTTTCTTT. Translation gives CASSLQGNTEAFF.

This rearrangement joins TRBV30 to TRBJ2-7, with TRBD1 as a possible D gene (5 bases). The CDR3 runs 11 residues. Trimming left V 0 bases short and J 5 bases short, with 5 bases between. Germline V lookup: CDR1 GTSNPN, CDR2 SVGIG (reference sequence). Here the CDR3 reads CAWSVQDEQYF. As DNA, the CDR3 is TGTGCCTGGAGTGTACAGGACGAGCAGTACTTC.

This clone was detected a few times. In nucleotides, the CDR3 is TGTGCCAGCAGCCAAGGCAGGGGGAGGGATCAGCCCCAGCATTTT. Its translation: CASSQGRGRDQPQHF. V usage is TRBV4-2 and J usage is TRBJ1-5; 7 bases fit TRBD1. Germline V lookup: CDR1 LGHNA, CDR2 YNFKEQ. The CDR3 loop spans 15 amino acids. The V and J ends lost 1 base and 5 bases, in that order; junction bases with no gene match: 5.

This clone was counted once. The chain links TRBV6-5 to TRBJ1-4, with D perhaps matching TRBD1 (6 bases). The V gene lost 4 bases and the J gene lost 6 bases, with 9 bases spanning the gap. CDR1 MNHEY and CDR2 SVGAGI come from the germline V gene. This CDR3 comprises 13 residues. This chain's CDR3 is CASSLAGDEKLFF. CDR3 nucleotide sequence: TGTGCCAGCAGTTTGGCAGGGGATGAAAAACTGTTTTTT.

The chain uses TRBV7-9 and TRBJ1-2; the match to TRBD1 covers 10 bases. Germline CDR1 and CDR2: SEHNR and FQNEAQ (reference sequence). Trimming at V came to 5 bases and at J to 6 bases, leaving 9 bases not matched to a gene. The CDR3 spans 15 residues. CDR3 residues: CASSPSDRGVDGYTF. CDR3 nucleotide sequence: TGTGCCAGCAGCCCTTCGGACAGGGGGGTTGATGGCTACACCTTC.

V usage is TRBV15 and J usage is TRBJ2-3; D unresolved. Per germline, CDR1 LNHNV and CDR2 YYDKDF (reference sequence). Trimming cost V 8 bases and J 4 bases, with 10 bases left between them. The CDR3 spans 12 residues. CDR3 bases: TGTGCCACCGGGTGGGTGGCAGATACGCAGTATTTT. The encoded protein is CATGWVADTQYF.

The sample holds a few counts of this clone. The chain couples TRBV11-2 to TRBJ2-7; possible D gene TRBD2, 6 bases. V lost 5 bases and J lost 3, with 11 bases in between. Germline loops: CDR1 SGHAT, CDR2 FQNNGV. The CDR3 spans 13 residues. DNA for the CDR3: TGTGCCAGCAGCCAGTCTAGCGTCTACGAGCAGTACTTC. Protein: CASSQSSVYEQYF.